The T cell receptor (beta chain) under discussion was sequenced for a study of Tregs in tolerant kidney transplant recipients (dated by TCRdb to between 2017 and 2020). In terms of the full investigation: Related donors were used in the transplants with nonmyeloablative bone marrow transplantation, and mixed chimerism was transient in the human trials. TCRbeta sequencing was used in the study to identify donor-specific regulatory T cells before combined kidney and bone marrow transplantation, and the identified cells were then tracked after transplant. Points the paper makes about the study in general: The study was constrained by small patient numbers, and validation of the findings is required in larger populations and under other immunosuppression protocols. Donor-specific Treg expansion was found to exceed global Treg expansion in tolerant patients, suggesting antigen-driven rather than nonspecific expansion. Expanding Tregs with activated donor B cells appeared to identify the most biologically relevant and donor-specific TCRbeta repertoire. PCR primers changed over time for some patients, so nucleotide-level comparison across those patients' samples was not possible. Biological reproducibility was not directly assessed, although technical replication error appeared to be minimal.

About this clone: The antigen it binds to is not known. The DNA ends 3 residues before the CDR3 does, and the rest of the CDR3 is filled in from the germline J gene.

For TCRbeta CDR3 sequencing, genomic DNA was extracted from sorted cells using the QIAGEN DNeasy Blood and Tissue Kit. High-throughput TCRbeta CDR3 sequencing, which included PCR amplification with bias correction and internal controls, was done commercially through immunoSEQ. Concerning the study's data processing: Unique productive TCRbeta sequences were defined by CDR3 nucleotide sequence where primers matched, and otherwise by CDR3 amino acid sequence together with Vbeta and Jbeta genes. As a correction for sorting error, sequences shared between sorted populations at a frequency ratio of 2:1 or less were discarded, and the remaining shared sequences were assigned to the higher population. A sequence was defined as donor-reactive if the sequence was expanded at least 5-fold in CFSE-low cells compared with unstimulated cells and had a frequency of at least 0.01% in CFSE-low cells. Repertoire divergence was quantified by Jensen-Shannon divergence using the top 100 TCRbeta sequences ranked by frequency. For samples with multiple sequencing runs, sorting error was corrected separately for each run before the runs were pooled. TCRdb provides this immuneACCESS table in a form limited to in-frame rearrangements. Some clones are lacking; in checked studies, under half of them reflect an unresolved V gene, and why the rest are absent is not known. The V and J calls and clone size were taken over from that table, and D and trimming were inferred from the DNA. Per the sample table, the count is about 48,000 clones. The ten top clones hold roughly 0.8% of the sample.

What this sample's time point label stands for: blood sample drawn before combined kidney and bone marrow transplant. Thawed PBMCs were FACS-sorted into unstimulated Tregs (CD4+CD25+CD127-), CD4+ non-Tregs (CD4+CD25-), CD4 cells and CD8 cells. The patients were a handful of recipients of combined kidney and bone marrow transplants from the ITN036ST trial, and samples were available only for these trial subjects. Healthy control blood was processed by Ficoll density gradient to PBMCs and cryopreserved; patient PBMCs were collected before and after transplant. Based on the germline V gene (reference sequence), the CDR1 and CDR2 sequences are SEHNR and FQNEAQ. Trimming removed 1 base from V and 0 bases from J, leaving 10 bases between the germline ends. The CDR3, from cysteine to phenylalanine, totals 15 residues. The DNA shown is the part of the CDR3 that was read: 36 bases, in frame from base 1.

This chain joins TRBV7-9 to TRBJ2-7; the D segment could be TRBD2, given 5 matching bases. The origin of this receptor is a human donor who received a combined kidney and bone marrow transplant. The sequences come from CD4+ T cells from blood, collected before the transplant. The DNA read from the CDR3 is TGTGCCAGCAGCTTAGGAGGGCTCCTCTCCTACGAG. Translated, it gives CASSLGGLLSYE. The complete CDR3 sequence is CASSLGGLLSYEQYF.